This TCR beta chain was obtained from a study of shared clonotypes between healthy human individuals. Study conclusions and caveats: Richness estimates generally favored naive over memory subsets.

Profiling relied on immunoSEQ multiplex PCR, and the TCRdb table lists in-frame clones only, not all of them. Of around 2.1 million clones listed, 90% to 97% are singletons. Memory CD4+ cells were the fraction left after CD45RA+ naive selection. About this clone itself: The antigen remains unidentified.

Sequencing used naive CD4+ T cells sorted from blood. The subset denotes: CD45RA+ positively selected. The source of this sequence is a young man in good health.

This chain's CDR3 is CASSSPTWGSPLHF. CDR3 coding DNA: TGTGCCAGCAGTTCGCCGACATGGGGTTCACCCCTCCACTTT. The chain carries TRBV6-5 and TRBJ1-6; D unresolved. Germline V gives CDR1 MNHEY, CDR2 SVGAGI. The CDR3 is made up of 14 amino acids. V dropped 4 bases and J dropped 9 bases, with 13 bases sitting between them.